This T cell receptor beta chain derives from a study of early stage breast cancer tumors. Regarding the study as a whole: Functional markers like CD4, CD8 and FOXP3 were missed in bulk sequencing.

Concerning this clone itself: What it binds is unknown.

The repertoire was sequenced with immunoSEQ multiplex PCR; TCRdb's copy has only in-frame clones and lacks some. The sample lists 39,000 or so clones; approximately 78% were seen once. The CDR3 contains 16 residues. The V gene lost 2 bases and the J gene lost 6 bases, with 14 bases spanning the gap. Germline CDR1 reads SGHTA; CDR2 reads FQGNSA. The origin of this receptor is a person aged 45 to 59 with breast cancer. The rearrangement uses TRBV7-2 and TRBJ1-6; D gene ambiguous. The specimen sequenced was blood. The CDR3 nucleotides read TGTGCCAGCAGCTTAATCTACACAGTGACTAATTCACCCCTCCACTTT. Protein: CASSLIYTVTNSPLHF. The full variable domain, its missing parts supplied by reference TRBV7-2 and TRBJ1-6, is GAGVSQSPSNKVTEKGKDVELRCDPISGHTALYWYRQSLGQGLEFLIYFQGNSAPDKSGLPSDRFSAERTGGSVSTLTIQRTQQEDSAVYLCASSLIYTVTNSPLHFGNGTRLTVT.